This T cell receptor beta chain was identified during a study of blood T cell repertoires in COVID-19. Study overall: Collection of acute and convalescent COVID-19 samples took place in the United States, Italy and Spain. The analysed material was cDNA or gDNA that came from T cells, B-cell-depleted T cells, or PBMCs.

Authors' methods: By means of reference gene primer amplification, nucleated cell counts were estimated. Method: immunoSEQ multiplex PCR; TCRdb's copy keeps in-frame clones and lacks some. Clone size and the V and J calls come from that table; the DNA yielded D and trimming. The table records some 150,000 clones, around 90% of them present only once. Germline CDR1 and CDR2: SNHLY and FYNNEI. The V and J ends lost 9 bases and 6 bases respectively, with 19 bases between them. The length of the CDR3 is 14 residues. This chain uses TRBV2 with TRBJ2-3; tentative D call: TRBD1 (7 bases). Sequenced sample: peripheral blood. This clonotype was obtained from a woman aged 55-70 years with active or convalescent COVID-19. The CDR3 is CASAGQGGADTQYF. The CDR3 DNA reads as TGTGCCAGTGCTGGGCAGGGGGGCGCGGATACGCAGTATTTT.